Included here is one TCR beta chain sequence, with context. Its antigen is unknown. This specimen comes from a study of cytomegalovirus exposure and HLA in healthy donors. Study as a whole: Approximately 85 million unique TCRs from HLA-typed donors were held in an early data release.

13 Jbeta primers and 60 Vbeta primers were used for the PCR. This table comes from immunoSEQ multiplex PCR, and its TCRdb copy is limited to in-frame clones, with some not included. The sample records approximately 110,000 clones, 73% being singletons. The V and J ends lost 7 bases and 3 bases, in that order; junction bases with no gene match: 9. Germline CDR1 is SGHAT and CDR2 is FQDESV (reference sequence). The CDR3 loop spans 16 amino acids. General study results and limits: Later analysis demonstrated an association between a missense DCLRE1C variant and TCR beta V- and J-gene trimming. Some V segments, including TRBV6-2 and TRBV6-3, were excluded as indistinguishable.

The sequenced sample consisted of PBMCs. The J gene is TRBJ1-1, the V gene TRBV11-1, with 12 bases lining up with TRBD1. This receptor was obtained from a woman aged 40 to 50 in good health and CMV-seronegative. CDR3 residues: CASTSGTGGKYTEAFF. DNA for the CDR3: TGTGCCAGCACCTCTGGGACAGGGGGCAAGTACACTGAAGCTTTCTTT.